This T cell receptor (beta chain) comes out of a study of T cell repertoires in ileal Crohn's disease. Study-level background: About 36% were active smokers at surgery; median disease duration was 7.9 years. All patients had surgery for stricturing (61%) or penetrating (around 40%) disease.

Specified time point: neoterminal ileum biopsy at postoperative endoscopy, about 6 months after surgery. About this clone itself: Antigen unknown.

With V trimmed by 4 bases and J by 4 bases, 5 bases remained unmatched. This CDR3 spans 14 amino acids. The germline V gene has CDR1 SGHRS and CDR2 YFSETQ. The study's findings and limits: Sorted CD8 T cells held more high-frequency clones than CD4. All patients with clonality above 26.8% had endoscopic recurrence.

Generated by immunoSEQ multiplex PCR, the TCRdb table keeps only in-frame clones and is missing some. The data show 15,000 to 20,000 clones, around 70% seen once. The TCR sequence derives from an adult with Crohn's disease. This rearrangement joins TRBV5-1 to TRBJ1-1; TRBD1 agrees at 9 bases. Sequenced material: ileal tissue. CDR3 nucleotide sequence: TGCGCCAGCAGCCTAAAACAGGGGGCCACTGAAGCTTTCTTT. Translating gives CASSLKQGATEAFF.